This entry lists 28 T cell receptor beta chains sequenced from one sample in a study of T cells in localized non-small cell lung cancer. Clones were read by immunoSEQ multiplex PCR, and TCRdb kept only the in-frame ones, dropping some. The sample records around 15,000 clones, roughly 89% being singletons. The sample here was peripheral blood mononuclear cells, taken before any cancer treatment. These receptors were taken from a woman aged 35-70 years with stage III lung adenocarcinoma.

The genes are TRBV2 and TRBJ1-1; possible D gene TRBD1, 5 bases. V was cut by 8 bases and J by 6 bases, with 13 bases left in between. Germline CDR1 SNHLY, CDR2 FYNNEI. The CDR3 is 12 residues long. The CDR3 nucleotides read TGTGCCAGCGGGCCTCTAGGGGCTGAAGCTTTCTTT. Its translation: CASGPLGAEAFF.

There are a few counts of this clone. This chain connects TRBV6-5 to TRBJ2-7, with a weak D call TRBD2 (6 bases). The CDR3 spans 14 residues. V was trimmed by 6 bases and J by 4 bases, leaving 16 bases between them. Germline V CDR1 and CDR2: MNHEY, SVGAGI. The CDR3 DNA follows: TGTGCCAGCAGCTACGGTACGGGGACTTACGAGCAGTACTTC. Protein product: CASSYGTGTYEQYF.

V gene TRBV11-3 combines with J gene TRBJ2-7, with D possibly TRBD1 on 5 matching bases. The CDR3 consists of 13 residues. Germline V gene data show CDR1 as SGHNT and CDR2 as YENEEA. V was pared by 3 bases and J by 1 base, with 7 bases between. For the CDR3, the DNA is TGTGCCAGCAGCTTTGACAGTTCCTACGAGCAGTACTTC. Its protein product is CASSFDSSYEQYF.

This chain links TRBV11-3 with TRBJ1-1; D call uncertain. This CDR3 comprises 15 residues. CDR1 and CDR2 (germline): SGHNT, YENEEA. V was shortened by 0 bases and J by 4 bases, with 12 bases between the two germline ends. CDR3 amino acids: CASSLDRREATEAFF. The CDR3 bases are TGTGCCAGCAGCTTAGATAGAAGGGAGGCCACTGAAGCTTTCTTT.

V gene TRBV4-1 combines with J gene TRBJ1-4, with no clear D. The V gene's germline CDR1 is MGHRA and CDR2 YSYEKL. Trimming shortened V by 0 bases and J by 7 bases, and 12 bases separated the two germline ends. The CDR3 spans 15 residues. As DNA, the CDR3 is TGCGCCAGCAGCCAAGAAGAGGTACTCGTTGAAAAACTGTTTTTT. This gives the protein CASSQEEVLVEKLFF.

The sample holds one count of this clone. The gene calls are TRBV5-4 and TRBJ2-2; maybe TRBD1 (5 bases). Germline assignment: CDR1 SGHNT and CDR2 YYREEE (reference sequence). V lost 2 bases to trimming and J lost 7 bases, with 9 bases between them. The CDR3 is made up of 13 amino acids. The CDR3 loop is CASSFQGGGELFF. As DNA, the CDR3 is TGTGCCAGCAGCTTTCAGGGTGGCGGGGAGCTGTTTTTT.

This clone appeared a few times. The CDR3 DNA is TGTGCCATCAGTGATCGGAGGACTGGGATGAACACTGAAGCTTTCTTT. Its protein product is CAISDRRTGMNTEAFF. This rearrangement joins TRBV10-3 to TRBJ1-1; D is undetermined. CDR1 is ENHRY and CDR2 is SYGVKD in the germline V gene. The CDR3 runs 16 residues. Deletions cut 3 bases from V and 0 bases from J, with 14 bases between.

The rearrangement joins TRBV5-1 to TRBJ2-1; 14 bases are shared with TRBD2. The length of the CDR3 is 15 residues. The junction had 3 bases not matched to a gene; V was cut back by 4 bases and J by 6 bases. Germline V gene lookup returns CDR1 SGHRS and CDR2 YFSETQ. The CDR3 DNA reads TGCGCCAGCAGCGCGGGACTAGCGGGAGTCAATGAGCAGTTCTTC. Its protein product is CASSAGLAGVNEQFF.

The V gene is TRBV7-8, the J gene TRBJ2-3; 9 bases line up with TRBD2. The germline V gene has CDR1 SGHVS and CDR2 FQNEAQ. V lost 6 bases to trimming and J lost 5 bases; unmatched junction nucleotides: 6. The CDR3 contains 14 residues. The CDR3 is CASSLGLAVDTQYF. The CDR3 nucleotides are TGTGCCAGCAGTTTGGGACTAGCCGTAGATACGCAGTATTTT.

The J gene is TRBJ2-5, the V gene TRBV27; no firm D call. Trimming took off 5 bases at V and 5 bases at J, with 9 bases between the two ends. There are 12 residues in the CDR3. Germline CDR1 MNHEY, CDR2 SMNVEV (reference sequence). The CDR3 loop is CASSAPPETQYF. In nucleotides, the CDR3 is TGTGCCAGCAGTGCGCCCCCTGAGACCCAGTACTTC.

The rearrangement uses TRBV20-1 and TRBJ1-1; weak D call: TRBD1 (6 bases). Germline CDR1 and CDR2: DFQATT and SNEGSKA (reference sequence). The length of the CDR3 is 10 residues. The CDR3 sequence is CGEGGTEAFF. The CDR3 DNA reads TGCGGAGAAGGGGGCACTGAAGCTTTCTTT.

The chain carries TRBV19 and TRBJ2-7, with D possibly matching TRBD1 (6 bases). The CDR3 consists of 14 residues. CDR1 and CDR2 from the germline V gene are LNHDA and SQIVND (reference sequence). The ends were cut back, 2 bases at V and 6 bases at J, with 14 bases in the middle. CDR3 DNA: TGTGCCAGTAGTATAAAACAGGGCGTCAGCGAGCAGTACTTC. This encodes CASSIKQGVSEQYF.

The rearrangement joins TRBV6-5 to TRBJ1-1, with D perhaps matching TRBD1 (6 bases). The germline CDR1 and CDR2 sequences are MNHEY and SVGAGI. V lost 0 bases and J 8 bases, leaving 10 bases between the germline ends. The CDR3 is 13 residues long. The CDR3 sequence is CASSYSGQGEAFF. CDR3 DNA: TGTGCCAGCAGTTACTCGGGACAAGGGGAAGCTTTCTTT.

This clone turned up a few times. This chain uses TRBV6-6 with TRBJ1-1, with 9 nucleotides matching TRBD1. This CDR3 is 14 amino acids long. J gave up 6 bases and V 6 bases, and 8 bases lay outside the gene matches. Germline CDR1 and CDR2: MNHNY and SVGAGI (reference sequence). In nucleotides, the CDR3 is TGTGCCAGCAGGCTTGGACAGGGGATTTCTGAAGCTTTCTTT. As protein: CASRLGQGISEAFF.

The chain recombines TRBV12-5 with TRBJ1-5; D unclear. Trimming stripped 2 bases from V and 6 bases from J, with 8 bases between. Germline CDR1 is LGHNT and CDR2 is FRNRAP. CDR3 length: 13 residues. The CDR3 DNA follows: TGTGCTAGTGGTTTGTCGGGGTTTCAGCCCCAGCATTTT. Residues: CASGLSGFQPQHF.

V and J are TRBV10-3 and TRBJ2-5; D is unresolved. V was pared by 10 bases and J by 4 bases, with 22 bases between. This CDR3 spans 15 amino acids. CDR1 ENHRY and CDR2 SYGVKD come from the germline V gene. The CDR3 loop is CATRSGPPRGETQYF. CDR3 nucleotide sequence: TGTGCCACCCGGTCAGGACCTCCGAGAGGAGAGACCCAGTACTTC.

The genes are TRBV9 and TRBJ1-2; 11 bases fit TRBD1. J lost 7 bases, V lost 3 bases, and 8 bases had no gene match. Germline CDR1 SGDLS, CDR2 YYNGEE. The CDR3 sequence is 15 residues long. CDR3 sequence reads: CASSARGQGAAGYTF. Here the CDR3 DNA reads TGTGCCAGCAGCGCTAGAGGACAGGGGGCGGCTGGCTACACCTTC.

This clone was recorded a few times. The chain has TRBV7-2 and TRBJ1-6; D might be TRBD1 (5 bases). From germline, CDR1 is SGHTA and CDR2 FQGNSA. The V gene lost 6 bases and the J gene lost 5 bases, with 11 bases spanning the gap. The CDR3 has 14 residues. The CDR3: CASRGRENNSPLHF. As DNA, the CDR3 is TGTGCCAGCAGGGGCAGGGAGAATAATTCACCCCTCCACTTT.

This chain uses TRBV7-8 with TRBJ2-1; a weak D match, TRBD1 (5 bases). The V gene lost 2 bases and the J gene lost 8 bases, with 7 bases spanning the gap. The germline CDR1 and CDR2 sequences are SGHVS and FQNEAQ. The length of the CDR3 is 12 residues. The CDR3 nucleotides read TGTGCCAGCAGCTTATGGGGCGATGAGCAGTTCTTC. Residues: CASSLWGDEQFF.

The chain recombines TRBV6-1 with TRBJ1-2, with D uncertain. The CDR3 covers 15 residues. V lost 4 bases, J lost 0 bases, and 12 bases lay in between. Germline CDR1 is MNHNS and CDR2 is SASEGT. DNA for the CDR3: TGTGCCAGCAGTGTAAATCCCCTGGCTAACTATGGCTACACCTTC. Protein product: CASSVNPLANYGYTF.

The gene calls are TRBV28 and TRBJ1-6; 10 positions agree with TRBD1. V dropped 5 bases and J dropped 7; count of bases not matched to a gene: 8. Looked up from germline, CDR1 is MDHEN and CDR2 is SYDVKM. There are 16 residues in the CDR3. CDR3: CASSDPDRGQNSPLHF. CDR3 in DNA: TGTGCCAGCAGTGACCCCGACAGGGGGCAGAATTCACCCCTCCACTTT.

This clone appeared a single time. V is TRBV4-1 and J is TRBJ1-4; D is undetermined. Trimming removed 0 bases at V and 2 bases at J, with 10 bases between. The CDR3 consists of 16 residues. The germline gives CDR1 MGHRA, CDR2 YSYEKL. CDR3 nucleotide sequence: TGCGCCAGCAGCCAAGAGGTGGTCAGCACTAATGAAAAACTGTTTTTT. Its protein product is CASSQEVVSTNEKLFF.

This chain links TRBV28 with TRBJ1-2; no firm D call. The germline V gene encodes CDR1 MDHEN and CDR2 SYDVKM. The V end lost 6 bases, the J end lost 4 bases, and 9 bases lay between the germline ends. The CDR3 is 12 amino acids. CDR3 region: CASRDSGYGYTF. The CDR3 bases are TGTGCCAGCAGGGACTCGGGCTATGGCTACACCTTC.

This clone was detected only once. The rearrangement joins TRBV19 to TRBJ2-5, with 8 positions matching TRBD2. The CDR3 is 15 amino acids. With 5 bases clipped from V and 4 bases from J, the junction kept 9 bases outside the gene matches. Germline V gene data show CDR1 as LNHDA and CDR2 as SQIVND (reference sequence). CDR3 nucleotide sequence: TGTGCCAGTAGTCTAAACGCGGGGGGTGGAGAGACCCAGTACTTC. This gives the protein CASSLNAGGGETQYF.

There are a few counts of this clone. The J gene is TRBJ2-1, the V gene TRBV30; no firm D call. The CDR3 is 14 amino acids. Germline CDR1 GTSNPN, CDR2 SVGIG (reference sequence). V was clipped by 4 bases and J by 0 bases, with 10 bases between them. The CDR3 is CAWNGRSSYNEQFF. DNA for the CDR3: TGTGCCTGGAATGGTCGTAGCTCCTACAATGAGCAGTTCTTC.

The rearrangement links TRBV2 to TRBJ1-5; D is unclear. Per germline, CDR1 SNHLY and CDR2 FYNNEI. This CDR3 spans 13 amino acids. Trimming left V 7 bases short and J 2 bases short, with 9 bases between. The CDR3 reads CASIGPGNQPQHF. CDR3 coding DNA: TGTGCCAGCATAGGCCCTGGCAATCAGCCCCAGCATTTT.

The chain couples TRBV12-5 to TRBJ1-1; TRBD1 matches at 7 bases. The CDR3 has 16 amino acids. Germline assignment: CDR1 LGHNT and CDR2 FRNRAP. V dropped 2 bases and J dropped 0; count of bases not matched to a gene: 6. This CDR3 is CASGLRQGSLNTEAFF. The CDR3 nucleotides are TGTGCTAGTGGTTTGCGACAGGGCTCCCTGAACACTGAAGCTTTCTTT.

The chain carries TRBV21-1 and TRBJ1-1; TRBD1 is the table's D call and was not checked against the DNA. TRBV21-1 is a known pseudogene. The CDR3 length is 18 residues. The CDR3 nucleotides are TGTGCCAGCAGCAATGCCAAGGGGGACAGAGAAGGGAACACTGAAGCTTTCTTT. The encoded protein is CASSNAKGDREGNTEAFF.